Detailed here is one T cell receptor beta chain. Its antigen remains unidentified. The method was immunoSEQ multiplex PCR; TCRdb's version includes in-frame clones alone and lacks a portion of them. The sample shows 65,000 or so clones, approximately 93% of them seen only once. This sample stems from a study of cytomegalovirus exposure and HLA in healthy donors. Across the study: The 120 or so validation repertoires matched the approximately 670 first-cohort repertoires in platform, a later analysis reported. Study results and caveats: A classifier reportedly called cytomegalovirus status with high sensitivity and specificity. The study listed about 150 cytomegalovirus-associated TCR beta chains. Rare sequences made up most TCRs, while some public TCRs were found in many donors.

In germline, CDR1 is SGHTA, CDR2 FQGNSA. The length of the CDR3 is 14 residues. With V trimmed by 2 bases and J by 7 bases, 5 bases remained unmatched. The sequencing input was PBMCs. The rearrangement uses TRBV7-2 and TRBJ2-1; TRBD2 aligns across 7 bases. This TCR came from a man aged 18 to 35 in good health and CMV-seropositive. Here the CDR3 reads CASSLSRRGNEQFF. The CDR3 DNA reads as TGTGCCAGCAGCTTATCGAGGCGGGGGAATGAGCAGTTCTTC. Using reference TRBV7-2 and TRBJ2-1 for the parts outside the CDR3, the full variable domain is GAGVSQSPSNKVTEKGKDVELRCDPISGHTALYWYRQSLGQGLEFLIYFQGNSAPDKSGLPSDRFSAERTGGSVSTLTIQRTQQEDSAVYLCASSLSRRGNEQFFGPGTRLTVL.